This passage covers 25 T cell receptor beta chains from one sample sequenced in a study of T cell responses to AZD1222 COVID-19 vaccine. TCRdb's table, derived via immunoSEQ multiplex PCR, lists solely in-frame clones and lacks some. In the table there are around 94,000 clones, approximately 90% of which are singletons. The specimen comprised peripheral blood, sampled on day 0 of AZD1222 vaccination. Every receptor here comes from an adult in good health.

The rearrangement links TRBV28 to TRBJ1-1, with D possibly TRBD1 on 5 matching bases. Trimming left V 6 bases short and J 8 bases short, with 22 bases between. Germline CDR1 MDHEN, CDR2 SYDVKM. The CDR3 runs to 15 residues. The CDR3 here is CASSSLRRQKPEAFF. The CDR3 DNA reads TGTGCCAGCAGCTCCCTAAGGCGACAGAAGCCAGAAGCTTTCTTT.

The chain combines TRBV19 with TRBJ1-2; D might be TRBD1 (5 bases). The V gene's germline CDR1 is LNHDA and CDR2 SQIVND (reference sequence). V was clipped by 0 bases and J by 8 bases, with 16 bases between them. The CDR3 covers 15 residues. The CDR3, as DNA: TGTGCCAGTAGTATAGATCTAGGGACGGCAAGCGGCTACACCTTC. The encoded protein is CASSIDLGTASGYTF.

The chain employs TRBV24-1 and TRBJ2-1, with a possible D match to TRBD1 (5 bases). The CDR3 is made up of 13 amino acids. The V and J ends lost 3 bases and 10 bases respectively, with 12 bases between them. Germline CDR1 and CDR2: KGHDR and SFDVKD. The DNA of the CDR3 is TGTGCCACCAGTGATGGGGCTTTGTCGGAGCAGTTCTTC. Translating it yields CATSDGALSEQFF.

V is TRBV19 and J is TRBJ1-2; TRBD1 aligns across 8 bases. V was clipped by 1 base and J by 7 bases; unmatched bases: 11. CDR1 LNHDA and CDR2 SQIVND come from the germline V gene (reference sequence). The CDR3 totals 16 residues. CDR3 coding DNA: TGTGCCAGTAGTATAGGACCGCAGGGGGCCGTTACTGGCTACACCTTC. This codes for CASSIGPQGAVTGYTF.

This clone was detected only a few times. The rearrangement links TRBV28 to TRBJ1-1; D is ambiguous. Trimming removed 6 bases at V and 4 bases at J, with 9 bases between. The CDR3 is 12 residues long. The germline V gene encodes CDR1 MDHEN and CDR2 SYDVKM. In DNA, the CDR3 is TGTGCCAGCAGGGTGGGTAGCACTGAAGCTTTCTTT. As protein: CASRVGSTEAFF.

This chain connects TRBV6-5 to TRBJ1-1; D unclear. The ends were cut back, 0 bases at V and 0 bases at J, with 11 bases in the middle. The CDR3 loop spans 16 amino acids. The germline CDR1 and CDR2 sequences are MNHEY and SVGAGI. CDR3 sequence (DNA): TGTGCCAGCAGTTACTCGGCAGCGACGGTGAACACTGAAGCTTTCTTT. Its translation is CASSYSAATVNTEAFF.

The chain employs TRBV7-2 and TRBJ2-2; 14 positions agree with TRBD2. The CDR3 contains 16 residues. Germline lookup yields CDR1 SGHTA and CDR2 FQGNSA. Unmatched junction bases numbered 7, after V lost 4 bases and J lost 9 bases. The CDR3 DNA reads TGTGCCAGCAGCTCGGCAGGACTAGCGGGGGGACGGGAGCTGTTTTTT. Its protein is CASSSAGLAGGRELFF.

V gene TRBV28 combines with J gene TRBJ1-4; weak D call: TRBD1 (6 bases). Germline lookup yields CDR1 MDHEN and CDR2 SYDVKM. The CDR3 runs 14 residues. V was cut by 4 bases and J by 7 bases, with 13 bases left in between. CDR3 sequence (DNA): TGTGCCAGCAGTTATGGGGGGCCAGGTGAAAAACTGTTTTTT. It encodes CASSYGGPGEKLFF. Full variable domain (missing parts from reference TRBV28 and TRBJ1-4): DVKVTQSSRYLVKRTGEKVFLECVQDMDHENMFWYRQDPGLGLRLIYFSYDVKMKEKGDIPEGYSVSREKKERFSLILESASTNQTSMYLCASSYGGPGEKLFFGSGTQLSVL.

J is TRBJ2-3 and V is TRBV5-4, with TRBD1 matching over 9 bases. Germline CDR1 reads SGHNT; CDR2 reads YYREEE (reference sequence). V shed 4 bases and J 4 bases; nucleotides not matched to a gene: 7. This CDR3 has 15 residues. The CDR3 sequence is CASSLATGGSDTQYF. CDR3 in DNA: TGTGCCAGCAGCCTGGCGACAGGGGGGTCAGATACGCAGTATTTT.

The chain links TRBV5-1 to TRBJ1-2; 9 bases map to TRBD1. This CDR3 has 15 amino acids. Germline assignment: CDR1 SGHRS and CDR2 YFSETQ. The J segment lost 7 bases and the V segment lost 4 bases, leaving 11 bases of the junction unmatched. CDR3 DNA: TGCGCCAGCAGCCAATATCCGGACAGGGGACGTGGCTACACCTTC. Protein sequence: CASSQYPDRGRGYTF. Filled out from reference TRBV5-1 and TRBJ1-2, the complete variable domain reads KAGVTQTPRYLIKTRGQQVTLSCSPISGHRSVSWYQQTPGQGLQFLFEYFSETQRNKGNFPGRFSGRQFSNSRSEMNVSTLELGDSALYLCASSQYPDRGRGYTFGSGTRLTVV.

This clone was detected once. The chain recombines TRBV2 with TRBJ1-1; a possible D gene is TRBD1 (5 bases). CDR3 length: 12 residues. CDR1 and CDR2 (germline): SNHLY, FYNNEI. Trimming pared 8 bases from V and 5 bases from J, leaving 12 bases between. DNA of the CDR3: TGTGCCAGCGGAGGAAGGGGAACTGAAGCTTTCTTT. Encoded protein: CASGGRGTEAFF.

This chain uses TRBV6-1 with TRBJ1-5; a possible D gene is TRBD1 (5 bases). The CDR3 extends over 14 amino acids. From germline, CDR1 is MNHNS and CDR2 SASEGT. The ends were cut back, 2 bases at V and 3 bases at J, with 8 bases in the middle. CDR3 nucleotides: TGTGCCAGCAGTGAACAGGGTTCCAATCAGCCCCAGCATTTT. It specifies CASSEQGSNQPQHF.

The chain joins TRBV7-3 to TRBJ1-2; 7 bases match TRBD1. This CDR3 contains 12 residues. Germline CDR1 and CDR2: SGHTA and FQGTGA. Trimming took 5 bases from V and 7 from J; bases not matched to a gene: 4. The CDR3 protein is CASSPDRVGYTF. The CDR3 nucleotides read TGTGCCAGCAGCCCCGACAGGGTTGGCTACACCTTC.

This chain connects TRBV7-8 to TRBJ1-5; unclear D gene. The CDR3 is made up of 14 amino acids. The V end was cut by 5 bases, the J end by 2 bases, with 10 bases between. CDR1 and CDR2 (germline): SGHVS, FQNEAQ. This CDR3 reads CASSEGIRNQPQHF. CDR3 bases: TGTGCCAGCAGCGAGGGAATACGCAATCAGCCCCAGCATTTT. Based on the CDR3 plus reference TRBV7-8 and TRBJ1-5, the full variable domain is GAGVSQSPRYKVAKRGQDVALRCDPISGHVSLFWYQQALGQGPEFLTYFQNEAQLDKSGLPSDRFFAERPEGSVSTLKIQRTQQEDSAVYLCASSEGIRNQPQHFGDGTRLSIL.

This clone occurred once. The chain employs TRBV6-2 or TRBV6-3 and TRBJ2-1, with 9 bases identical to TRBD1. The germline gives CDR1 MNHEY, CDR2 SVGEGT. Trimming at V came to 4 bases and at J to 0 bases, leaving 16 bases not matched to a gene. This CDR3 is built from 20 residues. The CDR3 bases are TGTGCCAGCAGTTTCTCCGGGACAGGGAGGAGGGGGAACTCCTACAATGAGCAGTTCTTC. Its protein product is CASSFSGTGRRGNSYNEQFF.

This chain joins TRBV15 and TRBJ1-1; D uncertain. V was trimmed by 2 bases and J by 1 base, leaving 5 bases between them. There are 13 residues in the CDR3. CDR1 is LNHNV, CDR2 YYDKDF, per germline (reference sequence). The chain's CDR3 is CATSRQENTEAFF. The CDR3, as DNA: TGTGCCACCAGCAGACAAGAGAACACTGAAGCTTTCTTT.

V usage is TRBV6-5 and J usage is TRBJ1-1; 8 positions match TRBD1. Germline values: CDR1 MNHEY, CDR2 SVGAGI. The junction had 10 bases not matched to a gene; V was cut back by 5 bases and J by 5 bases. This CDR3 has 15 residues. CDR3 in amino acids: CASSPAGQAGTEAFF. The CDR3 DNA reads as TGTGCCAGCAGTCCAGCGGGACAGGCGGGGACTGAAGCTTTCTTT.

The chain recombines TRBV6-4 with TRBJ2-2, with 12 bases matching TRBD1. The trim removed 4 bases at V and 7 bases at J, leaving 10 bases unmatched. CDR1 MRHNA and CDR2 SNTAGT come from the germline V gene. CDR3 length: 17 amino acids. CDR3 in amino acids: CASSVIPGQGAGGELFF. The CDR3 nucleotides read TGTGCCAGCAGTGTTATTCCGGGACAGGGGGCCGGCGGGGAGCTGTTTTTT.

The chain has TRBV11-3 and TRBJ2-1; 10 positions agree with TRBD2. The CDR3 is made up of 16 amino acids. Germline-derived CDR1 and CDR2 are SGHNT and YENEEA. The junction had 4 bases not matched to a gene; V was cut back by 3 bases and J by 2 bases. CDR3 sequence reads: CASSLLTSGPYNEQFF. In nucleotides, the CDR3 is TGTGCCAGCAGCTTGTTGACTAGCGGGCCCTACAATGAGCAGTTCTTC.

The rearrangement joins TRBV6-4 to TRBJ2-3; perhaps TRBD2 as D (5 bases). This CDR3 comprises 12 residues. V was shortened by 3 bases and J by 11 bases, with 12 bases between the two germline ends. Germline assignment: CDR1 MRHNA and CDR2 SNTAGT. The CDR3 sequence is CASSEEGRMQYF. The CDR3 DNA is TGTGCCAGCAGTGAAGAGGGCAGGATGCAGTATTTT.

The gene calls are TRBV9 and TRBJ2-2, with D perhaps matching TRBD2 (5 bases). V shed 3 bases and J shed 0 bases, with 15 bases lying between them. In germline, CDR1 is SGDLS, CDR2 YYNGEE. There are 17 residues in the CDR3. The CDR3: CASSAVGVGANTGELFF. The CDR3, as DNA: TGTGCCAGCAGCGCCGTCGGGGTAGGCGCGAACACCGGGGAGCTGTTTTTT.

Only one count was recorded for this clone. The chain joins TRBV28 to TRBJ1-6; tentative D call: TRBD1 (5 bases). V was cut by 2 bases and J by 10 bases, with 12 bases left in between. CDR1 and CDR2 from the germline V gene are MDHEN and SYDVKM. CDR3 length equals 14 residues. The CDR3, as DNA: TGTGCCAGCAGTTTAGCGCAGGGATGGTCACCCCTCCACTTT. This encodes CASSLAQGWSPLHF.

This rearrangement joins TRBV5-4 to TRBJ1-1, with 9 bases lining up with TRBD1. V shed 3 bases and J 5 bases; nucleotides not matched to a gene: 8. The CDR3 extends over 15 amino acids. CDR1 SGHNT and CDR2 YYREEE come from the germline V gene (reference sequence). CDR3 loop: CASSSPGQGWTEAFF. In nucleotides, the CDR3 is TGTGCCAGCAGCTCCCCGGGACAGGGATGGACTGAAGCTTTCTTT.

The rearrangement joins TRBV15 to TRBJ1-2; 11 bases are a match to TRBD1. The germline gives CDR1 LNHNV, CDR2 YYDKDF (reference sequence). The CDR3 totals 16 residues. Trimming cost V 3 bases and J 0 bases; bases outside gene matches: 3. The DNA of the CDR3 is TGTGCCACCAGCAGGGGGACAGGGGGAGCTAACTATGGCTACACCTTC. This gives the protein CATSRGTGGANYGYTF.

This clone was picked up a small number of times. The rearrangement joins TRBV15 to TRBJ1-5; D possibly corresponds to TRBD1 (5 bases). The ends were cut back, 7 bases at V and 0 bases at J, with 10 bases in the middle. CDR3 length equals 14 residues. The V gene's germline CDR1 is LNHNV and CDR2 YYDKDF (reference sequence). This CDR3 is CATTRGVSNQPQHF. The CDR3 bases are TGTGCCACCACCCGAGGGGTTAGCAATCAGCCCCAGCATTTT.